These 23 T cell receptor beta chains came from one sample sequenced in a study of CD8+ T cells in alopecia areata. Reverse transcription of extracted RNA yielded cDNA, which provided the sequencing template. Profiled with immunoSEQ multiplex PCR; TCRdb holds only in-frame clones, not every one. This sample yields 140,000 to 150,000 clones, of which about half are seen a single time; approximately 1% belongs to the top ten. The sequences come from CD4+ T cells sorted from blood, collected at week 0. The source of these receptors is a human donor with alopecia areata.

J is TRBJ2-7 and V is TRBV5-4; D possibly uses TRBD1 or TRBD2 (5 bases each). V was clipped by 4 bases and J by 4 bases, with 9 bases between them. CDR1 is SGHNT, CDR2 YYREEE, per germline (reference sequence). The CDR3 has 12 residues. The CDR3 DNA sequence: TGTGCCAGCAGCGCTTGGGGGTACGAGCAGTACTTC. Encoded protein: CASSAWGYEQYF.

This chain links TRBV7-2 with TRBJ2-2; 11 bases are shared with TRBD1. Germline loops: CDR1 SGHTA, CDR2 FQGNSA. This CDR3 comprises 17 residues. The ends lost 6 bases at V and 2 bases at J; junction bases unmatched: 8. In DNA form, the CDR3 reads TGTGCCAGCAGTTTATATGGACAGGGGGCTAACACCGGGGAGCTGTTTTTT. Protein product: CASSLYGQGANTGELFF. Full variable domain (remainder filled in from reference TRBV7-2 and TRBJ2-2): GAGVSQSPSNKVTEKGKDVELRCDPISGHTALYWYRQSLGQGLEFLIYFQGNSAPDKSGLPSDRFSAERTGGSVSTLTIQRTQQEDSAVYLCASSLYGQGANTGELFFGEGSRLTVL.

The rearrangement joins TRBV4-3 to TRBJ2-7; D remains unclear. The germline V and J ends were trimmed by 4 bases and 4 bases, with 17 bases remaining between them. The length of the CDR3 is 15 residues. CDR1 LGHNA and CDR2 YSLEER come from the germline V gene. The CDR3 coding sequence is TGCGCCAGCAGCCGAGGACCTCAGTCGCTTTACGAGCAGTACTTC. Translating gives CASSRGPQSLYEQYF.

As for this clone: Other DNA variants within this sample encode the same CDR3. V and J are TRBV30 and TRBJ2-5, with D tentatively TRBD1 or TRBD2 (5 bases each). Trimming removed 2 bases at V and 5 bases at J, with 9 bases between. In germline, CDR1 is GTSNPN, CDR2 SVGIG (reference sequence). The CDR3 extends over 12 amino acids. The CDR3 sequence is CAWSRGGETQYF. CDR3 nucleotides: TGTGCCTGGAGTCGGGGCGGGGAGACCCAGTACTTC.

The gene calls are TRBV29-1 and TRBJ1-5, with D uncertain. Per the germline V gene, CDR1 is SQVTM and CDR2 is ANQGSEA. This CDR3 contains 12 residues. Trimming left V 4 bases short and J 6 bases short, with 10 bases between. As DNA, the CDR3 is TGCAGCGTTGGTGAAGGGCTTCAGCCCCAGCATTTT. Translation: CSVGEGLQPQHF.

The table lists this clone with a few counts. The V call is TRBV5-6, the J call TRBJ1-1; no firm D call. The V end lost 0 bases, the J end lost 5 bases, and 2 bases lay between the germline ends. In germline, CDR1 is SGHDT, CDR2 YYEEEE. The CDR3 covers 11 residues. The CDR3: CASSLETEAFF. In DNA, the CDR3 is TGTGCCAGCAGCTTGGAAACTGAAGCTTTCTTT.

The gene calls are TRBV29-1 and TRBJ2-7; the match to TRBD2 covers 10 bases. V shed 5 bases and J 6 bases; nucleotides not matched to a gene: 4. The CDR3 has 12 amino acids. Per germline, CDR1 SQVTM and CDR2 ANQGSEA. CDR3 bases: TGCAGCGTTACACTAGCGGGATCCGAGCAGTACTTC. Protein sequence: CSVTLAGSEQYF.

The gene calls are TRBV14 and TRBJ2-3; 7 bases align to TRBD2. The V segment lost 1 base and the J segment 7 bases; nucleotides outside the gene matches: 5. Germline V lookup: CDR1 SGHDN, CDR2 FVKESK. The CDR3 is 14 residues long. The CDR3 DNA reads as TGTGCCAGCAGCCAAGGCCGAGCGGGACATACGCAGTATTTT. This encodes CASSQGRAGHTQYF.

The chain links TRBV4-1 to TRBJ2-6; D call uncertain. The ends were cut back, 3 bases at V and 0 bases at J, with 9 bases in the middle. Germline V gene data show CDR1 as MGHRA and CDR2 as YSYEKL. This CDR3 spans 16 amino acids. CDR3 loop: CASSHARLSGANVLTF. CDR3 coding DNA: TGCGCCAGCAGCCACGCTCGGCTCTCTGGGGCCAACGTCCTGACTTTC.

The rearrangement joins TRBV5-1 to TRBJ2-3; the D is unclear. V lost 4 bases, J lost 2 bases, and 5 bases lay in between. The CDR3 extends over 12 amino acids. Germline V gene data show CDR1 as SGHRS and CDR2 as YFSETQ. The CDR3 DNA sequence: TGCGCCAGCAGCCCAAACACAGATACGCAGTATTTT. Protein: CASSPNTDTQYF.

This clone appeared a few times. This rearrangement joins TRBV4-1 to TRBJ2-1; the match to TRBD2 covers 9 bases. The CDR3 loop spans 15 amino acids. V shed 1 base and J 4 bases; nucleotides not matched to a gene: 2. Germline assignment: CDR1 MGHRA and CDR2 YSYEKL. The CDR3 spells CASSQVGLAYNEQFF. CDR3 sequence (DNA): TGCGCCAGCAGCCAAGTTGGACTAGCGTACAATGAGCAGTTCTTC.

This sequence joins TRBV30 and TRBJ1-2; weak D call: TRBD1 (5 bases). The CDR3 totals 13 residues. V was trimmed by 8 bases and J by 8 bases, leaving 21 bases between them. The germline CDR1 and CDR2 sequences are GTSNPN and SVGIG (reference sequence). In DNA, the CDR3 is TGTGCCAGCTCTAGGGGACCGTATGAGGGCTACACCTTC. Translation gives CASSRGPYEGYTF.

The chain is built from TRBV15 and TRBJ1-1, with TRBD1 identical over 7 bases. CDR3 size: 15 residues. Looked up from germline, CDR1 is LNHNV and CDR2 is YYDKDF (reference sequence). J was trimmed by 3 bases and V by 1 base; bases with no gene match: 5. The CDR3 loop is CATSRGTGVDTEAFF. DNA of the CDR3: TGTGCCACCAGCAGAGGGACAGGAGTGGACACTGAAGCTTTCTTT. Together with reference TRBV15 and TRBJ1-1, the CDR3 gives the full variable domain: DAMVIQNPRYQVTQFGKPVTLSCSQTLNHNVMYWYQQKSSQAPKLLFHYYDKDFNNEADTPDNFQSRRPNTSFCFLDIRSPGLGDTAMYLCATSRGTGVDTEAFFGQGTRLTVV.

The chain carries TRBV7-2 and TRBJ2-7; no reliable D call. Germline CDR1 and CDR2: SGHTA and FQGNSA. V lost 1 base and J 4 bases, leaving 5 bases between the germline ends. The CDR3 has 12 amino acids. The CDR3 bases are TGTGCCAGCAGCTTAGAATTTTACGAGCAGTACTTC. Its protein product is CASSLEFYEQYF.

The genes are TRBV11-2 and TRBJ2-1; the D gene is possibly TRBD2 (5 bases). The germline V gene encodes CDR1 SGHAT and CDR2 FQNNGV. The CDR3 has 13 amino acids. Trimming took 2 bases from V and 9 from J, leaving 11 bases between them. The CDR3 coding sequence is TGTGCCAGCAGCTTACTTCCAGCGGTTGAGCAGTTCTTC. It translates to CASSLLPAVEQFF.

The rearrangement links TRBV29-1 to TRBJ2-5; D is uncertain. Trimming removed 4 bases from V and 5 bases from J, with 11 bases in between. In germline, CDR1 is SQVTM, CDR2 ANQGSEA. CDR3 length: 12 amino acids. CDR3 sequence: CSVAESSETQYF. CDR3 DNA sequence: TGCAGCGTTGCCGAATCTTCGGAGACCCAGTACTTC. The full variable domain, completed using reference TRBV29-1 and TRBJ2-5, is SAVISQKPSRDICQRGTSLTIQCQVDSQVTMMFWYRQQPGQSLTLIATANQGSEATYESGFVIDKFPISRPNLTFSTLTVSNMSPEDSSIYLCSVAESSETQYFGPGTRLLVL.

In this sample, this clone turned up a few times. The chain recombines TRBV19 with TRBJ2-1, with TRBD1 identical over 9 bases. The CDR3 length is 16 residues. Germline trimming cut 3 bases from V and 0 bases from J; bases unmatched to any gene: 3. In germline, CDR1 is LNHDA, CDR2 SQIVND (reference sequence). CDR3 bases: TGTGCCAGTAGTATCGGGGACAGGGTCTCCTACAATGAGCAGTTCTTC. Protein product: CASSIGDRVSYNEQFF.

V is TRBV7-9 and J is TRBJ2-7; D is perhaps TRBD2 (6 bases). Trimming shortened V by 4 bases and J by 0 bases, and 19 bases separated the two germline ends. This CDR3 has 17 residues. Germline lookup yields CDR1 SEHNR and CDR2 FQNEAQ (reference sequence). In nucleotides, the CDR3 is TGTGCCAGCAGCTCCCAGGGCGGGGCCCTGAGCTCCTACGAGCAGTACTTC. Amino acids: CASSSQGGALSSYEQYF.

The chain links TRBV29-1 to TRBJ2-3; TRBD2 matches at 10 bases. The germline V gene has CDR1 SQVTM and CDR2 ANQGSEA. Losses at the gene ends were 7 bases for V and 3 bases for J; bases not matched to a gene: 4. The CDR3 covers 13 residues. CDR3 region: CSGSGRMTDTQYF. The CDR3 DNA sequence: TGCAGCGGTAGCGGGAGGATGACAGATACGCAGTATTTT.

V usage is TRBV10-3 and J usage is TRBJ2-7; D is unresolved. V lost 0 bases and J 9 bases, leaving 9 bases between the germline ends. This CDR3 region has 12 residues. Germline assignment: CDR1 ENHRY and CDR2 SYGVKD. This CDR3 is CAISESQIAQYF. The DNA of the CDR3 is TGTGCCATCAGTGAGTCCCAGATTGCGCAGTACTTC.

The chain is built from TRBV25-1 and TRBJ1-2; 7 bases agree with TRBD1. V trimming: 3 bases; J trimming: 6 bases; junction bases outside the gene matches: 7. Germline V lookup: CDR1 MGHDK, CDR2 SYGVNS. This CDR3 contains 14 residues. In DNA form, the CDR3 reads TGTGCCAGCAGTGATTCGACAGGGTGGGATGGCTACACCTTC. The encoded protein is CASSDSTGWDGYTF.

The chain is built from TRBV13 and TRBJ2-7, with unresolved D. The CDR3 has 11 amino acids. CDR1 and CDR2 (germline): PRHDT, FYEKMQ (reference sequence). V lost 5 bases, J lost 3 bases, and 5 bases lay in between. The CDR3 here is CASSTSYEQYF. The CDR3 bases are TGTGCCAGCAGCACCAGCTACGAGCAGTACTTC.

In this sample, this clone turned up a few times. The chain has TRBV11-1 and TRBJ2-4; D remains unclear. This CDR3 is 14 amino acids long. The V and J ends lost 0 bases and 7 bases respectively, with 10 bases between them. Looked up from germline, CDR1 is SGHAT and CDR2 is FQDESV (reference sequence). CDR3 bases: TGTGCCAGCAGCTTAGCTGATATCGGGAACATTCAGTACTTC. Its translation is CASSLADIGNIQYF.